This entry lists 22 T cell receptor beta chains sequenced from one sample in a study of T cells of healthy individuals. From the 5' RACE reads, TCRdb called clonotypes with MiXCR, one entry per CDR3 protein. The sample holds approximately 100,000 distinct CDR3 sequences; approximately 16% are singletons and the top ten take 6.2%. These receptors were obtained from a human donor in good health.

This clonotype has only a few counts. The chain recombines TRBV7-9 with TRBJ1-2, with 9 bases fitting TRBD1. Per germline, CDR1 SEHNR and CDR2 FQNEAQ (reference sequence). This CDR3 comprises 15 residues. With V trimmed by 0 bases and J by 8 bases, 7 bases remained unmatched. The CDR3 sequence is CASSLAGQGGLGYTF. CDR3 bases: TGTGCCAGCAGCTTAGCGGGACAGGGTGGACTAGGCTACACCTTC.

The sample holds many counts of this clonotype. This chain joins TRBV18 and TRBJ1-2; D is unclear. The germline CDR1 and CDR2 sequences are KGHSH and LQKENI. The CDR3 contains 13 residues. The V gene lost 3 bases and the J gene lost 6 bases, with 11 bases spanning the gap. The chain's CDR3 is CASSPRSEDGYTF. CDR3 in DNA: TGTGCCAGCTCACCTAGGTCCGAGGATGGCTACACCTTC.

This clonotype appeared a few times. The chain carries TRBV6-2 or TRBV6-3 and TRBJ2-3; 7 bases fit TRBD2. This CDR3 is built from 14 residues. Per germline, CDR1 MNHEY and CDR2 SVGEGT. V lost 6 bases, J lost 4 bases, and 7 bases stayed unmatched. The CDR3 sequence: CASSRGGDADTQYF. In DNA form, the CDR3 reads TGTGCCAGCAGCCGCGGGGGAGATGCAGATACGCAGTATTTT.

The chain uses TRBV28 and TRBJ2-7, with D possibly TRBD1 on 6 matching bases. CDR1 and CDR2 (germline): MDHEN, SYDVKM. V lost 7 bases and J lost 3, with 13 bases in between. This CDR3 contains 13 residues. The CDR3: CASKKTGYYEQYF. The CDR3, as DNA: TGTGCCAGCAAAAAGACAGGATACTACGAGCAGTACTTC.

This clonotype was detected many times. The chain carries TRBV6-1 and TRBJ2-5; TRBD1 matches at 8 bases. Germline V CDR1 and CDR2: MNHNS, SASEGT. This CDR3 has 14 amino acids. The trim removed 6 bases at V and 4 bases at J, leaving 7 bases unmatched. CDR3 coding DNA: TGTGCCAGCAGCCCTACCACAGGGGGAGAGACCCAGTACTTC. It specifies CASSPTTGGETQYF.

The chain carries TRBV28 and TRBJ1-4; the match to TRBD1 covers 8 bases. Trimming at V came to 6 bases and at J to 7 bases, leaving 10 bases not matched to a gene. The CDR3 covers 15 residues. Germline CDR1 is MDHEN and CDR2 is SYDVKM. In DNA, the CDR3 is TGTGCCAGCAGAGTATCTACAGGGGGACGTGAAAAACTGTTTTTT. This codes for CASRVSTGGREKLFF.

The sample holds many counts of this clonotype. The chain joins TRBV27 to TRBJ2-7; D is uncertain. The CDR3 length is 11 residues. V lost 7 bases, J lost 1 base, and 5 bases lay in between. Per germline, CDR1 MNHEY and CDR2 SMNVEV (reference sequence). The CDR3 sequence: CASTHSYEQYF. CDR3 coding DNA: TGTGCCAGCACTCATTCCTACGAGCAGTACTTC.

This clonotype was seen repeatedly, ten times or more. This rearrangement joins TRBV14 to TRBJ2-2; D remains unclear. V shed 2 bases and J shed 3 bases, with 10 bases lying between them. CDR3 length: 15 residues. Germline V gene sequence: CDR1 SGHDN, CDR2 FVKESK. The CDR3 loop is CASSQRTSDTGELFF. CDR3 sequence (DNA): TGTGCCAGCAGCCAAAGGACCTCGGACACCGGGGAGCTGTTTTTT.

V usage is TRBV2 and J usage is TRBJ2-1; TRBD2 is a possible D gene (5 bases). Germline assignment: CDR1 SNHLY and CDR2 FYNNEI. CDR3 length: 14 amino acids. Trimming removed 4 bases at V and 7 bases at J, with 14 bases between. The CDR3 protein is CASSGWTSINEQFF. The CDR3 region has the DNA TGTGCCAGCAGTGGGTGGACTTCTATTAATGAGCAGTTCTTC.

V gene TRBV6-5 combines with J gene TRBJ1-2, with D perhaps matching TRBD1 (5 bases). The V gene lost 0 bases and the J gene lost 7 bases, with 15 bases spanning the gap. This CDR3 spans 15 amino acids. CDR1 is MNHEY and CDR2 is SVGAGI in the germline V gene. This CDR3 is CASSYSTIGTGGYTF. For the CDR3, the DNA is TGTGCCAGCAGTTACTCAACGATCGGCACAGGTGGCTACACCTTC.

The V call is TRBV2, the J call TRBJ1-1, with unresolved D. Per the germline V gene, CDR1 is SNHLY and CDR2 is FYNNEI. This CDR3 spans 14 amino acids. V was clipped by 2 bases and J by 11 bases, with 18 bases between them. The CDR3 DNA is TGTGCCAGCAGTGAAATCGCAGGATCCCCTTCGGCTTTCTTT. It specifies CASSEIAGSPSAFF. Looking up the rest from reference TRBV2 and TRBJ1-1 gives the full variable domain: EPEVTQTPSHQVTQMGQEVILRCVPISNHLYFYWYRQILGQKVEFLVSFYNNEISEKSEIFDDQFSVERPDGSNFTLKIRSTKLEDSAMYFCASSEIAGSPSAFFGQGTRLTVV.

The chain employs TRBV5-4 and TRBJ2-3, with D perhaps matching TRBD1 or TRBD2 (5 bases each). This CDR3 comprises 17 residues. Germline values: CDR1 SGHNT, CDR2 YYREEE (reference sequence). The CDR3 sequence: CVSPGGRNEAYTDTQYF. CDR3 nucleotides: TGTGTCAGTCCTGGGGGAAGGAACGAGGCCTACACAGATACGCAGTATTTT.

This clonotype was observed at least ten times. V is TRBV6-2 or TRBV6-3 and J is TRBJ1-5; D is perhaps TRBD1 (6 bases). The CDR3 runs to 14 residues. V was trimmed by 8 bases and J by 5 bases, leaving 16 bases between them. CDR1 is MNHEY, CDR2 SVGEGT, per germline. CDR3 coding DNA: TGTGCCAGCGCTAGGGGAGCAGGGGATCAGCCCCAGCATTTT. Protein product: CASARGAGDQPQHF.

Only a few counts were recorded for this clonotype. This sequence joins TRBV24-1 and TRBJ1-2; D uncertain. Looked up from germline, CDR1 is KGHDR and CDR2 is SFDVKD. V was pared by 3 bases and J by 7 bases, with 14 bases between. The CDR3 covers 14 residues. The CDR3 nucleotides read TGTGCCACCAGTGATGGTTCCGGATTCCGTGGCTACACCTTC. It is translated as CATSDGSGFRGYTF.

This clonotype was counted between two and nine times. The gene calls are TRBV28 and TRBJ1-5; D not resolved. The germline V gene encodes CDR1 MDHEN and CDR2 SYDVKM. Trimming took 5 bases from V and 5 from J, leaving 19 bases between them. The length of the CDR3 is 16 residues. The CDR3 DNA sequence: TGTGCCAGCAGTCCCCACCCTCCGGGATCTGATCAGCCCCAGCATTTT. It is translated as CASSPHPPGSDQPQHF.

CDR3 DNA sequence: TGTGCCAGTACCCACCCCAGGACAGGGACCATCGGGGAGCTGTTTTTT. It specifies CASTHPRTGTIGELFF. The J gene is TRBJ2-2, the V gene TRBV28; TRBD1 aligns across 8 bases. Germline trimming cut 9 bases from V and 7 bases from J; bases unmatched to any gene: 16. The CDR3 runs to 16 residues. Germline-derived CDR1 and CDR2 are MDHEN and SYDVKM.

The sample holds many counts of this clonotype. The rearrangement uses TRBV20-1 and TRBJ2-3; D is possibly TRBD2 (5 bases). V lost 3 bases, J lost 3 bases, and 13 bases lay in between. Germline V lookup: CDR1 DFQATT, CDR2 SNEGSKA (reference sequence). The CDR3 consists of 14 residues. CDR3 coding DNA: TGCAGTGCTAGTAAAGGGAGCAGGACAGATACGCAGTATTTT. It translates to CSASKGSRTDTQYF.

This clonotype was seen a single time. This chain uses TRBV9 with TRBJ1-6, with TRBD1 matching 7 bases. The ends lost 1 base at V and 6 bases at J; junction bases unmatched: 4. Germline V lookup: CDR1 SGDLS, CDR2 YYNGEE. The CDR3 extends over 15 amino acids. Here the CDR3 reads CASSVRGGGNSPLHF. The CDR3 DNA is TGTGCCAGCAGCGTAAGAGGGGGCGGTAATTCACCCCTCCACTTT.

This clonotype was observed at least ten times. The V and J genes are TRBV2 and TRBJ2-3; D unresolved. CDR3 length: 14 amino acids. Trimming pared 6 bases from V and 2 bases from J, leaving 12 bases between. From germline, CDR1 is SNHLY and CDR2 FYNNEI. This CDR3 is CASRLGLSTDTQYF. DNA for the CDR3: TGTGCCAGCAGACTTGGATTGTCCACAGATACGCAGTATTTT.

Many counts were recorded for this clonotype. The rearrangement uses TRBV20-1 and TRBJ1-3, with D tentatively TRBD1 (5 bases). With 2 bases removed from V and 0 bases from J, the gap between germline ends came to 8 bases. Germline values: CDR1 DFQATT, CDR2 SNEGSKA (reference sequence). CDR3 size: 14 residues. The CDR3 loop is CSARKTGSGNTIYF. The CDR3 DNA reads TGCAGTGCTAGAAAAACAGGCTCTGGAAACACCATATATTTT.

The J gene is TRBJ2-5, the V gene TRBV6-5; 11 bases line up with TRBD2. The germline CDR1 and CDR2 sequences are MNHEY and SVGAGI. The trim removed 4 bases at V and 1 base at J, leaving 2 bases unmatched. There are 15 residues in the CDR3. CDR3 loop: CASSLLAGGQETQYF. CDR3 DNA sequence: TGTGCCAGCAGTTTGCTAGCGGGGGGCCAAGAGACCCAGTACTTC.

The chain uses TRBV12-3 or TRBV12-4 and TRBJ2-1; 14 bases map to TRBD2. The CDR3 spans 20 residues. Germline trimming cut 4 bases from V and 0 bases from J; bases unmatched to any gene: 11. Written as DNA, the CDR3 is TGTGCCAGCAGTTCCCCCGGGACTAGCGGGGGAGCGAGCTCCTACAATGAGCAGTTCTTC. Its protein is CASSSPGTSGGASSYNEQFF.